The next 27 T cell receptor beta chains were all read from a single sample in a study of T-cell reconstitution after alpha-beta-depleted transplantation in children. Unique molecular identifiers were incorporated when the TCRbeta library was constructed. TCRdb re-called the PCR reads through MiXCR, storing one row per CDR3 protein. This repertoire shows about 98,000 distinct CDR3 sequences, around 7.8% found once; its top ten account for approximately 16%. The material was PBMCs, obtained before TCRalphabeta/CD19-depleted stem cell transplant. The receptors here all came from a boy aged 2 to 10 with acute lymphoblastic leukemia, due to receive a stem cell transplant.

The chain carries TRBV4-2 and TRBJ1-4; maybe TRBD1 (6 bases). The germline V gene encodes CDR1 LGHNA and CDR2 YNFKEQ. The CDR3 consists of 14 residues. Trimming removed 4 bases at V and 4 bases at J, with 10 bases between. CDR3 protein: CASSPSRGNEKLFF. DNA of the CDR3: TGTGCCAGCAGCCCAAGCAGGGGTAATGAAAAACTGTTTTTT.

This CDR3 reads CASSPVGGGHTDTQYF. The DNA for the CDR3 is TGTGCCAGCAGCCCCGTAGGGGGGGGCCACACAGATACGCAGTATTTT. The chain uses TRBV7-2 and TRBJ2-3; maybe TRBD2 (7 bases). Trimming shortened V by 5 bases and J by 2 bases, and 17 bases separated the two germline ends. In germline, CDR1 is SGHTA, CDR2 FQGNSA. This CDR3 comprises 16 residues.

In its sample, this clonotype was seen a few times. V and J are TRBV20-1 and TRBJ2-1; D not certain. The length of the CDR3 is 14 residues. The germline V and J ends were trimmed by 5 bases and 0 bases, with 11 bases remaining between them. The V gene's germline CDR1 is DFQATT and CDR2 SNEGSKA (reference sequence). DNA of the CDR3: TGCAGTGCTCAACCTGGGGACTCCTACAATGAGCAGTTCTTC. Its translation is CSAQPGDSYNEQFF.

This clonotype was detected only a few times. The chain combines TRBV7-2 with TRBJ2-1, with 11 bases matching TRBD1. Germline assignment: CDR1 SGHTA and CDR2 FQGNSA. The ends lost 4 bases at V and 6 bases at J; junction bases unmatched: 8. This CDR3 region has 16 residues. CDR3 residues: CASSSSGTGGRNEQFF. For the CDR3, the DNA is TGTGCCAGCAGCTCTTCCGGGACAGGGGGGCGCAATGAGCAGTTCTTC.

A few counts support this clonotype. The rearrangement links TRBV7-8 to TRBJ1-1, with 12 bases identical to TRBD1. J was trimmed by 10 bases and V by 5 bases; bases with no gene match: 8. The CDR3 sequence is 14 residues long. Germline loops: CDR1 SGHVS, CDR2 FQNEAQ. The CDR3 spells CASSLGTGGFGAFF. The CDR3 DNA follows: TGTGCCAGCAGCCTCGGGACAGGGGGCTTCGGAGCTTTCTTT. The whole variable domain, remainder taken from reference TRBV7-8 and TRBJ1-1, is GAGVSQSPRYKVAKRGQDVALRCDPISGHVSLFWYQQALGQGPEFLTYFQNEAQLDKSGLPSDRFFAERPEGSVSTLKIQRTQQEDSAVYLCASSLGTGGFGAFFGQGTRLTVV.

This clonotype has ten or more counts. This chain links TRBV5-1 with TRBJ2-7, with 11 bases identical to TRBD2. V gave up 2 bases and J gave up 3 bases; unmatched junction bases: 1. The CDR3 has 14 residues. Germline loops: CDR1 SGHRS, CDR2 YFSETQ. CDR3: CASSFTSGGYEQYF. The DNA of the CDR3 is TGCGCCAGCAGCTTCACTAGCGGGGGCTACGAGCAGTACTTC.

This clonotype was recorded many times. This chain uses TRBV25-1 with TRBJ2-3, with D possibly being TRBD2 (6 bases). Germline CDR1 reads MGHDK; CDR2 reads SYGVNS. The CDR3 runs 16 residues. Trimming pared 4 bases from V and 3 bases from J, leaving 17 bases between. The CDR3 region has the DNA TGTGCCAGCAGTGTCCGACTAGGACGGGGAACAGATACGCAGTATTTT. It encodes CASSVRLGRGTDTQYF.

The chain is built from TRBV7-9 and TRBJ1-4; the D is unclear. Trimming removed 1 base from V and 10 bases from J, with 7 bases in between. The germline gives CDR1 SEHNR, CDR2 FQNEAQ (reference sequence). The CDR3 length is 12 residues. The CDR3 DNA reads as TGTGCCAGCAGCTTAGACGACGTAAAACTGTTTTTT. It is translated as CASSLDDVKLFF.

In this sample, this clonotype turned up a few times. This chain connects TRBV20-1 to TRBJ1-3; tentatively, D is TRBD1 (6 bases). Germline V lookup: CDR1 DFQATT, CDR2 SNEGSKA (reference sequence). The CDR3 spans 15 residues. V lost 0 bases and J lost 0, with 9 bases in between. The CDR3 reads CSARDGGFSGNTIYF. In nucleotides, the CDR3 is TGCAGTGCTAGAGATGGGGGCTTCTCTGGAAACACCATATATTTT.

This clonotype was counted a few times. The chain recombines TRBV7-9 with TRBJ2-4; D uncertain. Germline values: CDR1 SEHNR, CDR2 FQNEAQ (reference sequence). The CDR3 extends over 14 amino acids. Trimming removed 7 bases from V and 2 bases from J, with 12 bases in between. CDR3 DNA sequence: TGTGCCAGCACCTCGTCAGACTCCAAAAACATTCAGTACTTC. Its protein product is CASTSSDSKNIQYF.

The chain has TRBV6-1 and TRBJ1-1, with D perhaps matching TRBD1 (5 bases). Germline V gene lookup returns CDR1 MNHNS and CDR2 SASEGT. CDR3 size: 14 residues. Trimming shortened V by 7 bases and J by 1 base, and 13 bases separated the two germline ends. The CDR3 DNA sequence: TGTGCCAGCACCCCACTCACAGGGAACACTGAAGCTTTCTTT. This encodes CASTPLTGNTEAFF.

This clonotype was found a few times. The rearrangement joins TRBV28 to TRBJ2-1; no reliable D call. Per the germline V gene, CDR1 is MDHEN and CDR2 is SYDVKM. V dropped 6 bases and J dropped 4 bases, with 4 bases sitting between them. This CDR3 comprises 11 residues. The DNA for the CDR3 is TGTGCCAGCAGAATATACAATGAGCAGTTCTTC. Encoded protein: CASRIYNEQFF.

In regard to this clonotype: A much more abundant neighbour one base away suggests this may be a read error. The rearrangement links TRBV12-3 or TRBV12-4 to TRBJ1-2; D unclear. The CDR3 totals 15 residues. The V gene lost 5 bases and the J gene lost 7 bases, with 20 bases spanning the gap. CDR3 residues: CASSPSGLSDPGYTF. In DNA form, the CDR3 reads TGTGCCAGCAGTCCCTCCGGGCTCTCAGATCCTGGCTACACCTTC.

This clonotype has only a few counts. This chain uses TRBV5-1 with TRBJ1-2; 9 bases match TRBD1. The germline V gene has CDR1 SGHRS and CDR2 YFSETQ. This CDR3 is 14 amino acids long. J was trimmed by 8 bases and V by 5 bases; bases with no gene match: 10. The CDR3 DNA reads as TGCGCCAGCAGGGTTGGACAGGGGAATCGAGGCTACACCTTC. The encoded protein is CASRVGQGNRGYTF.

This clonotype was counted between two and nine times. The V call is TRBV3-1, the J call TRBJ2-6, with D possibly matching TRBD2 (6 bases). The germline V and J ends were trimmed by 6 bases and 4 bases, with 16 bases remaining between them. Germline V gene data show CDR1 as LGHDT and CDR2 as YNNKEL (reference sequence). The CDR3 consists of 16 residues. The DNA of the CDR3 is TGTGCCAGCAGTTTGACTGGAGGGGTAGGGGCCAACGTCCTGACTTTC. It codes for CASSLTGGVGANVLTF.

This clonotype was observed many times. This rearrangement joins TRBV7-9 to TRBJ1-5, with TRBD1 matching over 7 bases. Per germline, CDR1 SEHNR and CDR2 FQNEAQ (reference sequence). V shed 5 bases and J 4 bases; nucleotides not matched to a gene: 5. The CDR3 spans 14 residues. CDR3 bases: TGTGCCAGCAGCCCAACAGGGGCGAATCAGCCCCAGCATTTT. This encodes CASSPTGANQPQHF.

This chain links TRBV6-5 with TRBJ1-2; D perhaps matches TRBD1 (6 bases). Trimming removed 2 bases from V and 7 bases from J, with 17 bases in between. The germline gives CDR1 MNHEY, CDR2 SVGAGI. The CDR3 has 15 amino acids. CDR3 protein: CASSYTPRTAVGYTF. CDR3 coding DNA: TGTGCCAGCAGTTACACCCCGCGGACAGCCGTTGGCTACACCTTC.

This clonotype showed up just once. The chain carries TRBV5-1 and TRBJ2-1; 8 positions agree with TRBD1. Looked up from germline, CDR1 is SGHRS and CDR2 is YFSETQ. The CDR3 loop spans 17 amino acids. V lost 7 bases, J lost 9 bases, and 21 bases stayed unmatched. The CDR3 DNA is TGCGCCAGCGGCAAATTTTCGGGGCAGGGGGCTATGGCTGAGCAGTTCTTC. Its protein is CASGKFSGQGAMAEQFF.

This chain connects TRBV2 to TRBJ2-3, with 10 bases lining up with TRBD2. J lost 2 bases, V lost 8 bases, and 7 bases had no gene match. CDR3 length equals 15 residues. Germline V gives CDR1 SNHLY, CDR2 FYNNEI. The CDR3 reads CASLTGTSATDTQYF. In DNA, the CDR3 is TGTGCCAGCCTTACCGGGACTAGCGCCACAGATACGCAGTATTTT.

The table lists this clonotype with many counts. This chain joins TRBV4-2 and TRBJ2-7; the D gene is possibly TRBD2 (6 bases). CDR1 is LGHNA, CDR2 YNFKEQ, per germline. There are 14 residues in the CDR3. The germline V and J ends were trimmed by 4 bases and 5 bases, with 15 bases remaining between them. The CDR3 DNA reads TGTGCCAGCAGCCTGCGGGATCAGCCCCACGAGCAGTACTTC. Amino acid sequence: CASSLRDQPHEQYF.

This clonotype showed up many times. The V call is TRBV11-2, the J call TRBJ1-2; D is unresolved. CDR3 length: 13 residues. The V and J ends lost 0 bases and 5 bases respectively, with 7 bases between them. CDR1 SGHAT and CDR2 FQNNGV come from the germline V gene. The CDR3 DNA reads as TGTGCCAGCAGCTTAGACTTTTCGTATGGCTACACCTTC. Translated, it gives CASSLDFSYGYTF.

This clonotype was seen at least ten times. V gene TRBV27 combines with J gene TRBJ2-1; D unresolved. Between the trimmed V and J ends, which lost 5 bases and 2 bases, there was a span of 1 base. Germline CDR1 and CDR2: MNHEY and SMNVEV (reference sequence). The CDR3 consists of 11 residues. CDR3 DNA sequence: TGTGCCAGCAGTGCCTACAATGAGCAGTTCTTC. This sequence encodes CASSAYNEQFF.

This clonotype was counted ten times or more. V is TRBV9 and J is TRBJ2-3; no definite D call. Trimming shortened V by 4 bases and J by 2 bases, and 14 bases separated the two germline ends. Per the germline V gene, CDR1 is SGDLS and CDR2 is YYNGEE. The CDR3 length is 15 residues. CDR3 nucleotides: TGTGCCAGCAGCTCTAGTGGGGTTTTCACAGATACGCAGTATTTT. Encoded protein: CASSSSGVFTDTQYF.

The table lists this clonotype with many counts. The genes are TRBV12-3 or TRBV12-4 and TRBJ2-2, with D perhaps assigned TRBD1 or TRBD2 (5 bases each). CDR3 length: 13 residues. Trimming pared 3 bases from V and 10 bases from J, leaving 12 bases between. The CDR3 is CASSLGVREELFF. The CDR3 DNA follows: TGTGCCAGCAGTTTGGGGGTTAGGGAGGAGCTGTTTTTT.

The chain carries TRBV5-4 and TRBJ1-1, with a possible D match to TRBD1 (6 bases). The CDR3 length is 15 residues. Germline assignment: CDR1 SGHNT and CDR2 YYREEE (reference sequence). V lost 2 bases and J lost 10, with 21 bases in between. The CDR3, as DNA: TGTGCCAGCAGCTTATCCGATGGACAGCCCGCGAGAGCTTTCTTT. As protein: CASSLSDGQPARAFF.

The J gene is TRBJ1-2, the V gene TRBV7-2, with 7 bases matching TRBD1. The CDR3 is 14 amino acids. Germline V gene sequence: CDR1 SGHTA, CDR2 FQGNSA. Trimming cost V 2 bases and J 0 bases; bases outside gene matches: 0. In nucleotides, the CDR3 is TGTGCCAGCAGCTTACAGGGGGCTAACTATGGCTACACCTTC. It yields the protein CASSLQGANYGYTF.

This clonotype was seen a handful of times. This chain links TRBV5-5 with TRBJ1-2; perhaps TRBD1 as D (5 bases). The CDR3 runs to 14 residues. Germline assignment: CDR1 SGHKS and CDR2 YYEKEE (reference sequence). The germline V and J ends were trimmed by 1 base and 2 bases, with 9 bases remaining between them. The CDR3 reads CASSLLGENYGYTF. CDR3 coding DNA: TGTGCCAGCAGCTTGTTAGGGGAAAACTATGGCTACACCTTC.